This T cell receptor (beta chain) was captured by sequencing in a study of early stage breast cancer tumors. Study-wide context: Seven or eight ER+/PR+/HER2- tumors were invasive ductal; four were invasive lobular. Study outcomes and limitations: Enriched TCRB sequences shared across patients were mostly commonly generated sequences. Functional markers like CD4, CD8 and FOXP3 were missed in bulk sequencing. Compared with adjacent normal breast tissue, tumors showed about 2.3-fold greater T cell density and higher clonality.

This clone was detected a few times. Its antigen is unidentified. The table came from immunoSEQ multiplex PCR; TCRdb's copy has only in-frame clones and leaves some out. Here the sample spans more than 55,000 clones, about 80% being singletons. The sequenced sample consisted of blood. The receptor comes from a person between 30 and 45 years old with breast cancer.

CDR3 sequence reads: CASSSGPASSYEQYF. For the CDR3, the DNA is TGTGCCAGCAGCTCGGGACCCGCCAGCTCCTACGAGCAGTACTTC. This rearrangement joins TRBV11-2 to TRBJ2-7; D tentatively fits TRBD1 or TRBD2 (5 bases each). Trimming cost V 4 bases and J 0 bases, with 13 bases left between them. Germline V CDR1 and CDR2: SGHAT, FQNNGV. The CDR3 has 15 residues.